A single sample is the source of the 26 T cell receptor beta chains below, sequenced in a study of T cell responses to AZD1222 COVID-19 vaccine. Sequencing used immunoSEQ multiplex PCR; TCRdb keeps in-frame clones, though not all of them. The table lists about 160,000 clones, roughly 92% of them singletons. Sample: peripheral blood, taken on day 0 of AZD1222 vaccination. These receptors were obtained from an adult in good health.

This chain joins TRBV29-1 and TRBJ1-1; D is unresolved. Germline V gene sequence: CDR1 SQVTM, CDR2 ANQGSEA. This CDR3 region has 11 residues. V dropped 5 bases and J dropped 7 bases, with 11 bases sitting between them. CDR3 in amino acids: CSVNYLVEAFF. The CDR3 coding sequence is TGCAGCGTTAACTATCTCGTTGAAGCTTTCTTT.

This clone occurred once. This sequence joins TRBV5-8 and TRBJ1-4; D is ambiguous. CDR3 length: 16 residues. The V end lost 2 bases, the J end lost 4 bases, and 15 bases lay between the germline ends. Germline values: CDR1 SGHTS, CDR2 YDEGEE. The CDR3 here is CASSLGRGPFNEKLFF. CDR3 DNA sequence: TGTGCCAGCAGCTTAGGTCGTGGACCCTTTAATGAAAAACTGTTTTTT. Full variable domain (rest looked up from reference TRBV5-8 and TRBJ1-4): EAGVTQSPTHLIKTRGQQATLRCSPISGHTSVYWYQQALGLGLQFLLWYDEGEERNRGNFPPRFSGRQFPNYSSELNVNALELEDSALYLCASSLGRGPFNEKLFFGSGTQLSVL.

The V gene is TRBV5-1, the J gene TRBJ1-5; 10 bases match TRBD1. This CDR3 is built from 16 residues. Trimming at V came to 5 bases and at J to 4 bases, leaving 9 bases not matched to a gene. Germline CDR1 is SGHRS and CDR2 is YFSETQ. The CDR3 is CASSQGPGQGNQPQHF. The CDR3 coding sequence is TGCGCCAGCAGTCAAGGACCGGGACAGGGGAATCAGCCCCAGCATTTT.

The gene calls are TRBV14 and TRBJ1-1; D remains unclear. Germline loops: CDR1 SGHDN, CDR2 FVKESK. The CDR3 is 15 residues long. Deletions cut 0 bases from V and 1 base from J, with 9 bases between. The chain's CDR3 is CASSQDFMPNTEAFF. The CDR3 bases are TGTGCCAGCAGCCAAGATTTTATGCCGAACACTGAAGCTTTCTTT.

The table lists this clone with a count of one. V gene TRBV5-5 combines with J gene TRBJ1-2; 9 positions match TRBD1. V lost 1 base and J lost 8; bases outside the gene matches: 3. Germline values: CDR1 SGHKS, CDR2 YYEKEE (reference sequence). The CDR3 is 13 residues long. CDR3 residues: CASSLRDREGYTF. The CDR3 nucleotides read TGTGCCAGCAGCTTGAGGGACAGGGAAGGCTACACCTTC.

The chain is built from TRBV2 and TRBJ1-4; a weak D match, TRBD1 (5 bases). Looked up from germline, CDR1 is SNHLY and CDR2 is FYNNEI. This CDR3 is 15 amino acids long. Trimming took 2 bases from V and 3 from J, leaving 10 bases between them. CDR3 DNA sequence: TGTGCCAGCAGTGAATATTTGGGGCCTAATGAAAAACTGTTTTTT. This translates into CASSEYLGPNEKLFF.

V and J are TRBV5-1 and TRBJ1-2; D unclear. Between the trimmed V and J ends, which lost 0 bases and 2 bases, there was a span of 8 bases. Germline CDR1 and CDR2: SGHRS and YFSETQ. This CDR3 contains 14 residues. In DNA form, the CDR3 reads TGCGCCAGCAGCTTGGCTAACAGCAACTATGGCTACACCTTC. Protein: CASSLANSNYGYTF.

The CDR3 spells CASSLRGGGTEAFF. DNA for the CDR3: TGCGCCAGCAGCTTGCGGGGAGGAGGTACTGAAGCTTTCTTT. The chain is built from TRBV5-1 and TRBJ1-1; no reliable D call. Germline lookup yields CDR1 SGHRS and CDR2 YFSETQ. This CDR3 comprises 14 residues. Trimming pared 1 base from V and 5 bases from J, leaving 12 bases between.

This chain joins TRBV6-4 and TRBJ1-1, with unresolved D. V dropped 4 bases and J dropped 3 bases, with 18 bases sitting between them. Germline V gene data show CDR1 as MRHNA and CDR2 as SNTAGT. The CDR3 is made up of 16 amino acids. The CDR3 DNA follows: TGTGCCAGCAGTGCACGGGCCTTGGGGATTGACACTGAAGCTTTCTTT. Its translation is CASSARALGIDTEAFF.

The CDR3 nucleotides are TGTGCCAGCAGTTACGGGGGAGGGGAAGCTTTCTTT. The encoded protein is CASSYGGGEAFF. The genes are TRBV6-5 and TRBJ1-1, with D possibly matching TRBD1 (5 bases). The CDR3 covers 12 residues. Germline assignment: CDR1 MNHEY and CDR2 SVGAGI. V gave up 2 bases and J gave up 8 bases, with 9 bases separating them.

The rearrangement links TRBV18 to TRBJ2-7; 8 nucleotides agree with TRBD1. There are 14 residues in the CDR3. Germline lookup yields CDR1 KGHSH and CDR2 LQKENI. V dropped 3 bases and J dropped 3; count of bases not matched to a gene: 4. CDR3: CASSPGTGHYEQYV. The CDR3 region has the DNA TGTGCCAGCTCACCTGGGACAGGACACTACGAGCAGTACGTC.

The rearrangement links TRBV18 to TRBJ1-4; D gene unclear. CDR1 and CDR2 from the germline V gene are KGHSH and LQKENI. Between the trimmed V and J ends, which lost 3 bases and 3 bases, there was a span of 8 bases. CDR3 length: 14 amino acids. The CDR3 sequence: CASSPFTANEKLFF. For the CDR3, the DNA is TGTGCCAGCTCACCTTTCACAGCTAATGAAAAACTGTTTTTT.

V gene TRBV25-1 combines with J gene TRBJ2-5, with D perhaps matching TRBD1 or TRBD2 (5 bases each). Germline V gene lookup returns CDR1 MGHDK and CDR2 SYGVNS. The CDR3 runs to 15 residues. V was pared by 7 bases and J by 2 bases, with 17 bases between. CDR3 nucleotide sequence: TGTGCCAGCAACGACCCGGGACGGTTACAAGAGACCCAGTACTTC. Translating gives CASNDPGRLQETQYF.

The chain joins TRBV5-6 to TRBJ2-3; TRBD1 matches at 9 bases. The CDR3 contains 15 residues. Germline V gene lookup returns CDR1 SGHDT and CDR2 YYEEEE. Trimming took 1 base from V and 2 from J; bases not matched to a gene: 2. CDR3 sequence reads: CASSLTGGPTDTQYF. In nucleotides, the CDR3 is TGTGCCAGCAGCTTGACAGGGGGCCCCACAGATACGCAGTATTTT.

The DNA of the CDR3 is TGTGCCACCAGCAGGGCAGGGTCCGGTCAGCCCCAGCATTTT. Its protein is CATSRAGSGQPQHF. This rearrangement joins TRBV15 to TRBJ1-5; tentatively, D is TRBD1 (5 bases). This CDR3 has 14 residues. Germline CDR1 is LNHNV and CDR2 is YYDKDF (reference sequence). V lost 3 bases and J 6 bases, leaving 12 bases between the germline ends. The full variable domain, rest sourced from reference TRBV15 and TRBJ1-5, is DAMVIQNPRYQVTQFGKPVTLSCSQTLNHNVMYWYQQKSSQAPKLLFHYYDKDFNNEADTPDNFQSRRPNTSFCFLDIRSPGLGDTAMYLCATSRAGSGQPQHFGDGTRLSIL.

V is TRBV2 and J is TRBJ1-4; D ambiguous. This CDR3 has 14 amino acids. The V end lost 6 bases, the J end lost 8 bases, and 16 bases lay between the germline ends. Germline V gene data show CDR1 as SNHLY and CDR2 as FYNNEI. CDR3 protein: CASSYQTIGEKLFF. Here the CDR3 DNA reads TGTGCCAGCAGCTACCAGACGATTGGGGAAAAACTGTTTTTT.

This clone was detected only once. V is TRBV28 and J is TRBJ1-1, with D possibly TRBD1 on 5 matching bases. V shed 6 bases and J shed 4 bases, with 18 bases lying between them. Germline loops: CDR1 MDHEN, CDR2 SYDVKM. This CDR3 is 15 amino acids long. CDR3 coding DNA: TGTGCCAGCAGACCGCCCGGGACTCCTGTCACTGAAGCTTTCTTT. It specifies CASRPPGTPVTEAFF.

The gene calls are TRBV6-2 or TRBV6-3 and TRBJ2-1, with TRBD1 matching 7 bases. V shed 5 bases and J 2 bases; nucleotides not matched to a gene: 6. Germline CDR1 MNHEY, CDR2 SVGEGT. The CDR3 contains 15 residues. The CDR3 here is CASSTGDPPYNEQFF. CDR3 in DNA: TGTGCCAGCAGTACAGGGGACCCACCCTACAATGAGCAGTTCTTC.

V gene TRBV12-3 or TRBV12-4 combines with J gene TRBJ1-1; no clear D gene. Trimming cost V 3 bases and J 5 bases, with 10 bases left between them. The CDR3 extends over 13 amino acids. The CDR3 DNA follows: TGTGCCAGCAGTTTGGTGGGGAATACTGAAGCTTTCTTT. This translates into CASSLVGNTEAFF.

The sample holds one count of this clone. The chain carries TRBV27 and TRBJ2-5, with 15 bases fitting TRBD2. Germline CDR1 MNHEY, CDR2 SMNVEV (reference sequence). The trim removed 6 bases at V and 5 bases at J, leaving 1 base unmatched. The CDR3 runs 14 residues. The CDR3 sequence: CASRGLAGGETQYF. In DNA, the CDR3 is TGTGCCAGCAGGGGACTAGCGGGAGGTGAGACCCAGTACTTC.

The chain has TRBV7-2 and TRBJ2-3; no definite D call. The CDR3 is 14 residues long. Trimming left V 5 bases short and J 5 bases short, with 14 bases between. Germline assignment: CDR1 SGHTA and CDR2 FQGNSA. CDR3 sequence reads: CASSAPPVEDTQYF. CDR3 DNA: TGTGCCAGCAGCGCCCCCCCAGTGGAAGATACGCAGTATTTT.

The rearrangement joins TRBV7-3 to TRBJ2-1; 7 bases agree with TRBD2. The CDR3 has 14 amino acids. J gave up 10 bases and V 4 bases, and 10 bases lay outside the gene matches. Germline CDR1 SGHTA, CDR2 FQGTGA. For the CDR3, the DNA is TGTGCCAGCAGCTACGATCTAGCGGCTAACGAGCAGTTCTTC. As protein: CASSYDLAANEQFF.

The chain uses TRBV27 and TRBJ1-6, with no clear D. V shed 0 bases and J shed 11 bases, with 17 bases lying between them. Germline lookup yields CDR1 MNHEY and CDR2 SMNVEV (reference sequence). CDR3 length: 16 amino acids. For the CDR3, the DNA is TGTGCCAGCAGTTTATCGAACTACGCAGGCTACGCACCCCTCCACTTT. Encoded protein: CASSLSNYAGYAPLHF.

This clone was seen a single time. The gene calls are TRBV9 and TRBJ1-2; 7 bases are a match to TRBD1. Germline V gives CDR1 SGDLS, CDR2 YYNGEE. This CDR3 comprises 13 residues. The J segment lost 3 bases and the V segment lost 6 bases, leaving 5 bases of the junction unmatched. In DNA, the CDR3 is TGTGCCAGCACCAGGGGGGAGGACTATGGCTACACCTTC. Translated, it gives CASTRGEDYGYTF.

CDR3 in amino acids: CATSEQGRQFLTDTQYF. The CDR3 DNA follows: TGTGCCACCAGTGAACAGGGGCGCCAATTCCTCACAGATACGCAGTATTTT. The V call is TRBV24-1, the J call TRBJ2-3, with 7 bases that match TRBD1. The CDR3 is made up of 17 amino acids. Germline assignment: CDR1 KGHDR and CDR2 SFDVKD. The V gene end was trimmed by 4 bases and the J gene end by 2 bases; junction bases not matched to a gene: 11.

The chain uses TRBV2 and TRBJ1-2; 8 nucleotides align to TRBD1. V trimming: 9 bases; J trimming: 5 bases; junction bases outside the gene matches: 8. In germline, CDR1 is SNHLY, CDR2 FYNNEI. This CDR3 is built from 13 residues. The CDR3: CARLKGQEYGYTF. For the CDR3, the DNA is TGTGCCAGACTGAAGGGACAGGAATATGGCTACACCTTC.